This entry features one T cell receptor (beta chain) sequence. This sample was taken from a study of T cell changes during pregnancy in multiple sclerosis. This CDR3 has 16 amino acids. From germline, CDR1 is SGHAT and CDR2 FQNNGV. The V and J ends lost 5 bases and 1 base respectively, with 14 bases between them. Using immunoSEQ multiplex PCR, the repertoire was profiled, and TCRdb retains in-frame clones only, with some absent. The sample records tens of thousands of clones, around nine tenths being singletons. The origin of this receptor is a female donor with multiple sclerosis, enrolled in a pregnancy study. This chain links TRBV11-2 with TRBJ2-2; no clear D gene. Source: peripheral blood, taken before pregnancy. CDR3 protein: CASSPTAGVNTGELFF. The DNA of the CDR3 is TGTGCCAGCAGCCCAACCGCAGGTGTGAACACCGGGGAGCTGTTTTTT.